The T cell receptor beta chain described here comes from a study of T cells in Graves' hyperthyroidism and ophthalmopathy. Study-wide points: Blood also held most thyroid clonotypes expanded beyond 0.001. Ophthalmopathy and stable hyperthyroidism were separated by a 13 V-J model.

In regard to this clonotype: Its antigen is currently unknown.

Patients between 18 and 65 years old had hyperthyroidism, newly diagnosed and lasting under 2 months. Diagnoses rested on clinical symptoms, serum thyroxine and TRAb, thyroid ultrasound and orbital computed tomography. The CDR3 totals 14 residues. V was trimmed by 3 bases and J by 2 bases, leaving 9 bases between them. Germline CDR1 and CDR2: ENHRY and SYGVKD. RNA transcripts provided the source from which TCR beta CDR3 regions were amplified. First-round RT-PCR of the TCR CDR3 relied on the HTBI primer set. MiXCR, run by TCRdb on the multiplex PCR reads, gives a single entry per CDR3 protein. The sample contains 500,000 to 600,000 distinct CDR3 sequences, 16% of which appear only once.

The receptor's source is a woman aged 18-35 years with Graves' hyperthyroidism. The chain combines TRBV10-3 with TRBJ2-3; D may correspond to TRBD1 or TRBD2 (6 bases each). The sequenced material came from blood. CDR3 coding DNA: TGTGCCATCAGTGAAGGGGGGTTCACAGATACGCAGTATTTT. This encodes CAISEGGFTDTQYF.